The TCR beta chain described here comes from a study of blood T cell repertoires in COVID-19. Whole-study context: Samples taken during acute and convalescent COVID-19 were collected in the United States, Italy and Spain.

The data were produced by immunoSEQ multiplex PCR, yet TCRdb's version contains in-frame clones alone and is incomplete. The data hold roughly 260,000 clones, with about 91% observed a single time. Germline values: CDR1 MNHEY, CDR2 SMNVEV (reference sequence). The CDR3 loop spans 14 amino acids. With V trimmed by 10 bases and J by 1 base, 6 bases remained unmatched. Material for sequencing was peripheral blood. The sequence was obtained from a person aged 18 to 30 with COVID-19, enrolled during active disease. The chain uses TRBV27 and TRBJ2-2; 7 nucleotides match TRBD1. For the CDR3, the DNA is TGTGCCACTCCGGGACAGAAGAACACCGGGGAGCTGTTTTTT. It encodes CATPGQKNTGELFF.